This record looks at one TCR beta chain sequence and its context. This entry belongs to a study of blood T cell repertoires in COVID-19. On the study more broadly: From T cells, B-cell-depleted T cells, or PBMCs came the material, which was cDNA or gDNA.

After removal of 7 bases from V and 4 bases from J, the junction contained 15 bases not matched to a gene. CDR1 and CDR2 (germline): PRHDT, FYEKMQ (reference sequence). This CDR3 contains 19 residues. Sequenced by immunoSEQ multiplex PCR; TCRdb stores in-frame clones only, minus some. The data contain under 300,000 clones, around four fifths of them seen just once; the ten biggest clones take up over 5.5%. Sequencing input: peripheral blood. The rearrangement joins TRBV13 to TRBJ2-1, with 14 bases lining up with TRBD2. The sequence derives from a woman aged 55-70 years with active or convalescent COVID-19. The CDR3 is CASTAGTSGRYSVYNEQFF. CDR3 DNA: TGTGCCAGCACCGCCGGGACTAGCGGGAGATACTCTGTTTACAATGAGCAGTTCTTC.